The present T cell receptor (beta chain) was sequenced within a study of cytomegalovirus exposure and HLA in healthy donors. Whole-study findings and limits: In an earlier analysis, most TCR beta V segments were productive about 87% or about 30% of the time.

As to this clone: Antigen unknown.

PCR primers comprised 60 Vbeta and 13 Jbeta primers. Measured with immunoSEQ multiplex PCR; TCRdb has only the in-frame clones, and not every one. Its table lists around 130,000 clones. The material sequenced was PBMCs. This receptor was obtained from a woman in her sixties in good health and CMV-seronegative.

The CDR3 nucleotides read TGTGCCAGCAGTCCCGTGGGGGGAGGGGGCTACACCTTC. This encodes CASSPVGGGGYTF. V and J are TRBV6-5 and TRBJ1-2; the D gene is possibly TRBD1 (5 bases). The CDR3 covers 13 residues. CDR1 and CDR2 (germline): MNHEY, SVGAGI. Trimming took off 5 bases at V and 8 bases at J, with 15 bases between the two ends.